This T cell receptor beta chain was captured in a study of T-cell reconstitution after alpha-beta-depleted transplantation in children. General study findings and limits: Reportedly, alpha-beta T cells present about two months post-transplant originated from several hundred expanded clones of graft origin.

Preparation of the TCRbeta library involved a method that used unique molecular identifiers. In TCRdb, the PCR reads were re-called with MiXCR into one record per CDR3 protein. Here the sample spans fewer than 750,000 distinct CDR3 sequences, 23% being singletons. CDR1 is SGHAT, CDR2 FQNNGV, per germline. V trimming: 5 bases; J trimming: 15 bases; junction bases outside the gene matches: 9. The CDR3 sequence is 13 residues long. A note on this clonotype: Its antigen is unidentified.

The sequencing used PBMCs, mostly from graft donor cells, collected 360 days after TCRalphabeta/CD19-depleted stem cell transplant. V and J are TRBV11-2 and TRBJ2-1, with TRBD2 matching 11 bases. This TCR came from a boy younger than two who had a stem cell transplant for acute myeloid leukemia, so the T cells may come from the graft donor. CDR3 sequence (DNA): TGTGCCAGCAGCCGCGAGGGACTAGCGGAGGGGTTCTTC. It codes for CASSREGLAEGFF.